This T cell receptor beta chain was profiled in a study of OX40 agonist ivuxolimab in advanced cancers. Across the whole study: One hepatocellular carcinoma and two cutaneous melanoma patients partially responded. The study, taken as a whole, reports: Clones of CD4+ and CD8+ blood T cells grew by week 6 at doses of 0.1 to 3.0 mg/kg. In general, CD8+ T cells held more expanded clones than CD4+ did, on average. Among expanded peripheral T cells, antigen specificity went undetermined.

Note on this clone: The antigen is undetermined.

Repertoires were generated with immunoSEQ multiplex PCR, while TCRdb's copy carries only in-frame clones and drops some. The table records just under 75,000 clones, roughly nine tenths of them present only once. This CDR3 contains 12 residues. The germline V and J ends were trimmed by 10 bases and 2 bases, with 12 bases remaining between them. The germline V gene encodes CDR1 MDHEN and CDR2 SYDVKM. The source material was CD4+ or CD8+ T cells sorted from blood, sampled in a trial of the OX40 agonist ivuxolimab. The sequence derives from an adult with an advanced solid tumor such as melanoma, head and neck, liver or kidney cancer. V usage is TRBV28 and J usage is TRBJ2-7; weak D call: TRBD1 (7 bases). CDR3 bases: TGTGCCACGACAGGGAGGACCTACGAGCAGTACTTC. This encodes CATTGRTYEQYF.